Listed below are T cell receptor beta chains from one sample, sequenced in a study of T-cell reconstitution after alpha-beta-depleted transplantation in children. TCRdb reprocessed the PCR reads with MiXCR, giving one entry per CDR3 protein. The sample lists hundreds of thousands of distinct CDR3 sequences; roughly 13% were seen once. Specimen: PBMCs, collected before TCRalphabeta/CD19-depleted stem cell transplant. Receptor source: a girl aged 2 to 10 with congenital amegakaryocytic thrombocytopenia, due to receive a stem cell transplant. Each CDR3 is given with its conserved first and last residue. The D gene is left open where the match is weak. Where a row states a size, it is once, few, many or the class of an expanded clone; other rows omit it.

v_call	clone_size	d_call	j_call	cdr3_nt	cdr3_aa
TRBV2	.	TRBD2	TRBJ2-1	TGTGCCGTTGGCGGACTAGCGGGAGGGTCGAATCCGAATGAGCAGTTCTTC	CAVGGLAGGSNPNEQFF
TRBV5-5	.	.	TRBJ2-6	TGTGCCAGCAGCTTGGGGCTCCCCCCCTCTGGGGCCAACGTCCTGACTTTC	CASSLGLPPSGANVLTF
TRBV12-5	.	TRBD1	TRBJ2-6	TGTGCTAGTGGTTCGGGACAGGGGACTTCCGGGGCCAACGTCCTGACTTTC	CASGSGQGTSGANVLTF
TRBV10-3	.	.	TRBJ2-7	TGTGCCATCAGCCGAGACGATCAAAGCGGACTATCATACTACGAGCAGTACTTC	CAISRDDQSGLSYYEQYF
TRBV29-1	many	.	TRBJ2-1	TGCAGCGTTGGAAGGGGCGGGACCTCCTACAATGAGCAGTTCTTC	CSVGRGGTSYNEQFF
TRBV20-1	many	TRBD2	TRBJ2-7	TGCAGTGCTAGATCGACTAGCGGGGACTACGAGCAGTACTTC	CSARSTSGDYEQYF
TRBV10-3	many	.	TRBJ1-6	TGTGCCATCTCAATAGGAGCGGCCCAATATAATTCACCCCTCCACTTT	CAISIGAAQYNSPLHF
TRBV27	many	.	TRBJ2-5	TGTGCCACTAAACGGCGGGGCCAAGAGACCCAGTACTTC	CATKRRGQETQYF
TRBV20-1	many	TRBD2	TRBJ2-1	TGCAGTGCCGGGACTAGCGGGATGGATGAGCAGTTCTTC	CSAGTSGMDEQFF
TRBV11-1	few	TRBD2	TRBJ2-7	TGTGCCAGCAGCTCCGTTGAGGTTAAGACTAGCGGGATAGACGAGCAGTACTTC	CASSSVEVKTSGIDEQYF
TRBV20-1	.	.	TRBJ2-5	TGCAGTGCTAGAGATACGCTCAGTTGGCAAGAGACCCAGTACTTC	CSARDTLSWQETQYF
TRBV11-3	many	TRBD1	TRBJ2-2	TGTGCCAGCAGCGCGACAGGGTTAGGGGAGCTGTTTTTT	CASSATGLGELFF
TRBV7-2	few	.	TRBJ2-1	TGTGCCAGCAGCTTCTCCGGGACCCCCAGCAATGAGCAGTTCTTC	CASSFSGTPSNEQFF
TRBV7-8	.	TRBD2	TRBJ2-7	TGTGCCAGCAGCTTAGTCCGCGGGAGGGAACCCTACGAGCAGTACTTC	CASSLVRGREPYEQYF
TRBV10-3	few	.	TRBJ1-2	TGTGCCATCAGTGAAAGGGGATCCCAGCATGGCTACACCTTC	CAISERGSQHGYTF
TRBV10-3	.	.	TRBJ2-7	TGTGCCATCAGCCGACAGGATCCATACGAGCAGTACTTC	CAISRQDPYEQYF
TRBV5-1	many	.	TRBJ2-3	TGCGCCAGCACCCCTCGCTGGGACACAGATACGCAGTATTTT	CASTPRWDTDTQYF
TRBV5-1	.	.	TRBJ2-1	TGCGCCAGCAGCTTGGACCCGGGCTGGGGGTCCTACAATGAGCAGTTCTTC	CASSLDPGWGSYNEQFF
TRBV20-1	many	.	TRBJ1-1	TGCAGTGCTAGAGTGGGGGGGGCTCTTAACACTGAAGCTTTCTTT	CSARVGGALNTEAFF
TRBV29-1	many	TRBD1	TRBJ2-5	TGCAGCGTCGGGACAGGGGTCCAAGAGACCCAGTACTTC	CSVGTGVQETQYF
TRBV29-1	many	TRBD1	TRBJ2-7	TGCAGCGTCTCCTGGCAGGGGGCGTTATACAACGAGCAGTACTTC	CSVSWQGALYNEQYF
TRBV29-1	many	.	TRBJ1-1	TGCAGCGTTGCCTTTAAGTCGAACACTGAAGCTTTCTTT	CSVAFKSNTEAFF
TRBV20-1	few	TRBD1	TRBJ2-7	TGCAGTGCTAGAGTGCCTAGACAGGGTATCCCCTACGAGCAGTACTTC	CSARVPRQGIPYEQYF
TRBV20-1	few	.	TRBJ2-1	TGCAGTGCCATACAGGGATCGTCCTACAATGAGCAGTTCTTC	CSAIQGSSYNEQFF
TRBV28	.	TRBD2	TRBJ2-7	TGTGCCAGCAGTTTAAGTACTAGCGGGAGGAAGGGGTTGCCCTACGAGCAGTACTTC	CASSLSTSGRKGLPYEQYF
TRBV28	.	.	TRBJ1-4	TGTGCCAGCAGTTCCCCACAGGACGAAAAACTGTTTTTT	CASSSPQDEKLFF